This T cell receptor (beta chain) emerged from a study of T cell changes during pregnancy in multiple sclerosis. Clones were read by immunoSEQ multiplex PCR, and TCRdb kept only the in-frame ones, dropping some. The repertoire has fewer than 65,000 clones, 91% of them found once; the top ten carry roughly 0.7%. The CDR3 spans 13 residues. Looked up from germline, CDR1 is SGHRS and CDR2 is YFSETQ. V was cut by 4 bases and J by 3 bases, with 11 bases left in between. This receptor was obtained from a female donor with multiple sclerosis, enrolled in a pregnancy study. J is TRBJ2-7 and V is TRBV5-1; a weak D match, TRBD2 (5 bases). The sample here was CD4+ T cells from peripheral blood mononuclear cells, taken in the first trimester of pregnancy. This chain's CDR3 is CASSLPGLYEQYF. For the CDR3, the DNA is TGCGCCAGCAGCCTTCCCGGACTCTACGAGCAGTACTTC.